This T cell receptor beta chain was recorded in a study of cytomegalovirus exposure and HLA in healthy donors. Germline CDR1 is SEHNR and CDR2 is FQNEAQ (reference sequence). The CDR3 runs 18 residues. The junction had 14 bases not matched to a gene; V was cut back by 3 bases and J by 4 bases. Both 60 Vbeta primers and 13 Jbeta primers went into the PCR. Repertoires were generated with immunoSEQ multiplex PCR, while TCRdb's copy carries only in-frame clones and drops some. Among roughly 60,000 clones listed, approximately 78% were seen once. Findings and caveats of the study: Most subjects had HLA-A and HLA-B alleles reportedly predicted accurately by TCR beta sequences.

As for the donors, each was a healthy bone marrow donor. Turning to this clone: The antigen is unknown.

The receptor comes from a female donor in good health and CMV-seronegative. Sequenced material: PBMCs. The rearrangement links TRBV7-9 to TRBJ1-4; TRBD1 matches at 7 bases. In DNA form, the CDR3 reads TGTGCCAGCAGCTTCCGACCCCGGCCGACAGGGAGTAATGAAAAACTGTTTTTT. It translates to CASSFRPRPTGSNEKLFF.